The present T cell receptor beta chain was sequenced within a study of monozygotic twins with inflammatory bowel disease. No T cells were sorted before total RNA was taken from whole blood. CDR3 length: 14 amino acids. Germline loops: CDR1 SGDLS, CDR2 YYNGEE. Template switching incorporated UMIs with a 6-nucleotide sample barcode. Reanalyzing the 5' RACE reads, TCRdb keeps one entry per CDR3 protein, without DNA. The sample data list 350,000 to 550,000 distinct CDR3 sequences. The sequencing input was blood. The clonotype was recovered from a human donor with ulcerative colitis or Crohn's disease, or a healthy co-twin of an affected twin (not recorded which). The chain carries TRBV9 and TRBJ1-2; TCRdb returns TRBD1, unconfirmable since there is no DNA. The CDR3 loop is CASSGQQKNYGYTF.